This entry is about one TCR beta chain. The data were taken from a study of T-cell memory formation after mild COVID-19. Via MiXCR, TCRdb re-called the 5' RACE reads, giving one row per CDR3 protein. Altogether roughly 350,000 distinct CDR3 sequences are present, 28% being singletons, with the ten largest covering approximately 15%. Trimming removed 6 bases at V and 2 bases at J, with 11 bases between. The CDR3 contains 13 residues. The TCR comes from an adult woman who had mild COVID-19 (a few samples of this study predate the infection). Cell type and time point are not known. This chain joins TRBV12-3 or TRBV12-4 and TRBJ2-7; D is undetermined. Sequencing input: PBMCs or a T cell subset sorted from them (not recorded which). As DNA, the CDR3 is TGTGCCAGCAGCTCGGACGGGCCCTACGAGCAGTACTTC. Protein: CASSSDGPYEQYF.